This T cell receptor beta chain was profiled in a study of early T cells in non-severe SARS-CoV-2 infection. Study-wide background: Unpaired chains resulted from sequencing bulk RNA of unsorted whole blood.

Study-wide points: Using VDJdb, the matching emphasized anti-spike CD8 responses while missing private and CD4 specificities.

The sample holds many counts of this clonotype. What it binds is unknown. V was cut by 1 base and J by 2 bases, with 12 bases left in between. This CDR3 region has 15 residues. Germline V gene lookup returns CDR1 SGHAT and CDR2 FQNNGV. Unique molecular identifier tags were affixed to discrete cDNA molecules. Via MiXCR, TCRdb re-called the 5' RACE reads, giving one row per CDR3 protein. The table has approximately 80,000 distinct CDR3 sequences, around 11% seen once; the top ten hold more than 10%. The sequencing used whole blood, collected at baseline. This rearrangement joins TRBV11-2 to TRBJ2-7; D uncertain. The receptor was derived from an adult who was a healthcare worker with PCR-confirmed SARS-CoV-2 infection or an uninfected control (not recorded which). The CDR3 sequence is CASSLGLSSAYEQYF. Written as DNA, the CDR3 is TGTGCCAGCAGCTTAGGACTTTCGTCTGCCTACGAGCAGTACTTC.